These T cell receptor beta chains were read from a single sample in a study of blood T cell repertoires in COVID-19. TCRdb keeps only in-frame clones here, not all; method: immunoSEQ multiplex PCR. The table has more than 400,000 clones, approximately 86% seen once; the top ten hold about 0.75%. The sample comprised PBMCs or T cells enriched from blood (not recorded which). Receptors were obtained from a woman between 18 and 30 years old who had recovered from COVID-19. Each CDR3 is given with its conserved first and last residue. The order of the fields is V gene, D gene, J gene, clone size, CDR3 protein, CDR3 DNA. A D gene is named only where the DNA matches it firmly. The listing skips clone size in some rows; elsewhere it reads once, few, many or a size class.

V: TRBV6-5; D: TRBD1; J: TRBJ2-3; size: NA; CDR3: CASTLTGSTDTQYF; DNA: TGTGCCAGCACTCTGACAGGGTCCACAGATACGCAGTATTTT
V: TRBV28; D: NA; J: TRBJ1-6; size: NA; CDR3: CASSLGRGYSSPLHF; DNA: TGTGCCAGCAGTTTAGGGCGGGGGTACAGTTCACCCCTCCACTTT
V: TRBV19; D: TRBD1; J: TRBJ1-5; size: once; CDR3: CASSPRQGSNQPQHF; DNA: TGTGCCAGTAGTCCGCGACAGGGTAGCAATCAGCCCCAGCATTTT
V: TRBV5-1; D: NA; J: TRBJ1-3; size: NA; CDR3: CASSPGSLGNTIYF; DNA: TGCGCCAGCAGCCCCGGGTCGTTGGGAAACACCATATATTTT
V: TRBV7-2; D: NA; J: TRBJ2-7; size: NA; CDR3: CASSSGSSSYEQYF; DNA: TGTGCCAGCAGCTCCGGGTCTAGCTCCTACGAGCAGTACTTC
V: TRBV6-5; D: TRBD1; J: TRBJ2-7; size: once; CDR3: CASKPGTEPYEQYF; DNA: TGTGCCAGCAAACCGGGGACAGAACCCTACGAGCAGTACTTC
V: TRBV5-5; D: TRBD1; J: TRBJ2-1; size: NA; CDR3: CASSSDRGEFDEQFF; DNA: TGTGCCAGCAGTTCGGACAGGGGGGAATTTGATGAGCAGTTCTTC
V: TRBV7-2; D: TRBD1; J: TRBJ2-3; size: NA; CDR3: CASSFPGTGAPDTQYF; DNA: TGTGCCAGCAGCTTTCCCGGGACAGGGGCGCCAGATACGCAGTATTTT
V: TRBV7-6; D: TRBD2; J: TRBJ2-3; size: NA; CDR3: CASSLERGVTDTQYF; DNA: TGTGCCAGCAGCTTGGAGCGGGGAGTCACAGATACGCAGTATTTT
V: TRBV10-1; D: TRBD1; J: TRBJ2-7; size: NA; CDR3: CASSPPGQGYYEQYF; DNA: TGCGCCAGCAGCCCCCCGGGACAGGGATACTACGAGCAGTACTTC
V: TRBV5-1; D: TRBD2; J: TRBJ2-1; size: NA; CDR3: CASSLSSGGYNEQFF; DNA: TGCGCCAGCAGCTTATCCAGCGGGGGGTACAATGAGCAGTTCTTC
V: TRBV2; D: TRBD2; J: TRBJ2-3; size: NA; CDR3: CASSGLSGGLTDTQYF; DNA: TGTGCCAGCAGTGGACTGAGCGGGGGGCTCACAGATACGCAGTATTTT
V: TRBV30; D: NA; J: TRBJ2-7; size: NA; CDR3: CAWSRERYEQYF; DNA: TGTGCCTGGAGCAGGGAAAGGTACGAGCAGTACTTC
V: TRBV12-3/TRBV12-4; D: NA; J: TRBJ1-2; size: NA; CDR3: CASSLSNYGYTF; DNA: TGTGCCAGCAGTTTATCGAACTATGGCTACACCTTC
V: TRBV4-1; D: NA; J: TRBJ2-5; size: NA; CDR3: CASSPFRGGETQYF; DNA: TGCGCCAGCAGCCCCTTCCGGGGTGGAGAGACCCAGTACTTC
V: TRBV10-3; D: TRBD1; J: TRBJ2-3; size: NA; CDR3: CALSGGDTQYF; DNA: TGTGCCCTCTCAGGGGGAGATACGCAGTATTTT
V: TRBV6-2/TRBV6-3; D: NA; J: TRBJ1-5; size: NA; CDR3: CASSYGWGDGNQPQHF; DNA: TGTGCCAGCAGTTACGGGTGGGGGGATGGCAATCAGCCCCAGCATTTT
V: TRBV9; D: NA; J: TRBJ1-1; size: once; CDR3: CASSASTGNTEAFF; DNA: TGTGCCAGCAGCGCTTCCACAGGGAACACTGAAGCTTTCTTT
V: TRBV5-1; D: NA; J: TRBJ1-1; size: NA; CDR3: CASSPSFTIQNTEAFF; DNA: TGCGCCAGCAGCCCAAGTTTTACAATCCAGAACACTGAAGCTTTCTTT
V: TRBV28; D: NA; J: TRBJ1-6; size: NA; CDR3: CASSLAGRGSPLHF; DNA: TGTGCCAGCAGTTTAGCAGGGAGGGGATCACCCCTCCACTTT
V: TRBV9; D: NA; J: TRBJ2-3; size: NA; CDR3: CASSVGERDTQYF; DNA: TGTGCCAGCAGCGTAGGGGAGAGAGATACGCAGTATTTT
V: TRBV10-3; D: TRBD1; J: TRBJ2-1; size: once; CDR3: CAISEGLGTETNNEQFF; DNA: TGTGCCATCAGTGAGGGGTTAGGGACAGAGACTAACAATGAGCAGTTCTTC
V: TRBV12-3/TRBV12-4; D: NA; J: TRBJ2-1; size: NA; CDR3: CASSLWLDEQFF; DNA: TGTGCCAGCAGTTTGTGGCTAGATGAGCAGTTCTTC
V: TRBV15; D: NA; J: TRBJ1-5; size: few; CDR3: CATSRDAGEQGPQHF; DNA: TGTGCCACCAGCAGAGATGCTGGGGAGCAAGGGCCCCAGCATTTT
V: TRBV14; D: NA; J: TRBJ2-4; size: NA; CDR3: CASSQDLGQGKNIQYF; DNA: TGTGCCAGCAGCCAAGATCTGGGGCAGGGCAAAAACATTCAGTACTTC
V: TRBV3-1/TRBV3-2; D: NA; J: TRBJ2-3; size: once; CDR3: CASSPSVSTGTQYF; DNA: TGTGCCAGCAGCCCAAGCGTTTCCACGGGTACGCAGTATTTT
V: TRBV5-5; D: NA; J: TRBJ1-2; size: NA; CDR3: CASSLSYGREGARTF; DNA: TGTGCCAGCAGCTTGTCCTACGGGCGAGAGGGCGCGCGCACCTTC
V: TRBV29-1; D: NA; J: TRBJ1-2; size: NA; CDR3: CSANGGGKGGYTF; DNA: TGCAGCGCCAACGGAGGAGGGAAAGGGGGCTACACCTTC
V: TRBV6-5; D: NA; J: TRBJ1-5; size: NA; CDR3: CASSPHSNQPQHF; DNA: TGTGCCAGCAGCCCACATAGCAATCAGCCCCAGCATTTT
V: TRBV15; D: TRBD2; J: TRBJ2-1; size: few; CDR3: CATNSGVDDEQFF; DNA: TGTGCCACCAATAGCGGGGTTGACGATGAGCAGTTCTTC
V: TRBV3-1/TRBV3-2; D: TRBD1; J: TRBJ2-7; size: few; CDR3: CASSQVRDSYEQYF; DNA: TGTGCCAGCAGCCAAGTCCGGGACAGCTACGAGCAGTACTTC
V: TRBV6-5; D: NA; J: TRBJ1-2; size: NA; CDR3: CASSRQTNYGYTF; DNA: TGTGCCAGCAGTAGACAGACAAACTATGGCTACACCTTC
V: TRBV19; D: TRBD1; J: TRBJ1-1; size: few; CDR3: CASSIPRTGPNTEAFF; DNA: TGTGCCAGTAGTATACCTAGGACAGGGCCGAACACTGAAGCTTTCTTT
V: TRBV28; D: NA; J: TRBJ1-1; size: few; CDR3: CASSSTGNTEAFF; DNA: TGTGCCAGCAGCTCCACAGGGAACACTGAAGCTTTCTTT
V: TRBV7-3; D: NA; J: TRBJ2-7; size: NA; CDR3: CASSLAGAHEQYF; DNA: TGTGCCAGCAGCTTAGCGGGGGCCCACGAGCAGTACTTC
V: TRBV29-1; D: TRBD1; J: TRBJ1-6; size: few; CDR3: CSVDREESYNSPLHF; DNA: TGCAGCGTCGACAGGGAGGAGTCCTATAATTCACCCCTCCACTTT
V: TRBV7-9; D: NA; J: TRBJ1-5; size: few; CDR3: CASSLLQDQPQHF; DNA: TGTGCCAGCAGCTTACTTCAGGATCAGCCCCAGCATTTT
V: TRBV5-4; D: TRBD1; J: TRBJ2-7; size: NA; CDR3: CASSRFRDRIDEQYF; DNA: TGTGCCAGCAGCCGATTCCGGGACAGAATTGACGAGCAGTACTTC
V: TRBV12-5; D: NA; J: TRBJ2-4; size: NA; CDR3: CASTGGPTGNVGRAKNIQYF; DNA: TGTGCTAGCACGGGGGGGCCGACAGGGAATGTTGGAAGGGCCAAAAACATTCAGTACTTC